A single T cell receptor (beta chain) is shown here with its context. Germline V CDR1 and CDR2: MNHEY, SVGEGT. Trimming left V 2 bases short and J 4 bases short, with 6 bases between. CDR3 size: 12 residues. The data stem from a study of blood T cell repertoires in COVID-19. Study details: COVID-19 samples collected from the United States, Italy and Spain covered acute and convalescent phases. The cDNA or gDNA used as material had been derived from T cells, B-cell-depleted T cells, or PBMCs.

Authors' analysis steps: Amplification with reference gene primers provided the estimates of nucleated cell counts. TCRdb keeps only in-frame clones here, not all; method: immunoSEQ multiplex PCR. V and J calls and clone size follow that table, whereas D and trimming were derived from the DNA. The table shows hundreds of thousands of clones, with roughly nine tenths occurring only once. Clinical histories supplied by participants themselves formed the basis of cohort assignment. This TCR was recovered from a young woman with acute COVID-19. The chain recombines TRBV6-2 or TRBV6-3 with TRBJ2-7, with unresolved D. Sample: PBMCs or T cells enriched from blood (not recorded which). CDR3 coding DNA: TGTGCCAGCAGTTACATGTCTTACGAGCAGTACTTC. Its protein is CASSYMSYEQYF.